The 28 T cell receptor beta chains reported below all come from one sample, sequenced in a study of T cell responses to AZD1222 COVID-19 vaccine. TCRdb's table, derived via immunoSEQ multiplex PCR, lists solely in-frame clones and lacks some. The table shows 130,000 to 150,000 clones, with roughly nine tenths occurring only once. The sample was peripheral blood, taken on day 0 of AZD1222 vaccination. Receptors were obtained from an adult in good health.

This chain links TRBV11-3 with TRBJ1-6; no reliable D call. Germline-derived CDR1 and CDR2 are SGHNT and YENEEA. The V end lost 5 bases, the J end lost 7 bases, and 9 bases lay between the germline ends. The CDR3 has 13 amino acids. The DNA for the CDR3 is TGTGCCAGCAGCAAGAAACGGAATTCACCCCTCCACTTT. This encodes CASSKKRNSPLHF.

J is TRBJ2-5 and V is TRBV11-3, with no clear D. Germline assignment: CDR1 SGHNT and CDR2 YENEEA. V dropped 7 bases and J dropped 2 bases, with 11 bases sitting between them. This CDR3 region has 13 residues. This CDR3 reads CASMIGIQETQYF. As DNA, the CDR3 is TGTGCCAGCATGATAGGGATTCAAGAGACCCAGTACTTC. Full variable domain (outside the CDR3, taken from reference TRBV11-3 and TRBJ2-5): EAGVVQSPRYKIIEKKQPVAFWCNPISGHNTLYWYLQNLGQGPELLIRYENEEAVDDSQLPKDRFSAERLKGVDSTLKIQPAELGDSAVYLCASMIGIQETQYFGPGTRLLVL.

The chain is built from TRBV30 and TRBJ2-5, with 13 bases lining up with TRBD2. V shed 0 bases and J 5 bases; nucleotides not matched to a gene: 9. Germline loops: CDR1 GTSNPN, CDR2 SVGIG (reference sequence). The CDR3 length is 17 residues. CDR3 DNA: TGTGCCTGGAGTGTACTGTGGACTAGCGGGGGCCAGGAGACCCAGTACTTC. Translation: CAWSVLWTSGGQETQYF.

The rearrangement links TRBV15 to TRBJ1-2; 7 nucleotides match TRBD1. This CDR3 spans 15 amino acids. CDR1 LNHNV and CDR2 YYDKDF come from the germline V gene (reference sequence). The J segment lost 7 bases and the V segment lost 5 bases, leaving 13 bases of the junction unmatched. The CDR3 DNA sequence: TGTGCCACCAGCCTCCGACAGGGAGGTGTTTCTGGCTACACCTTC. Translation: CATSLRQGGVSGYTF.

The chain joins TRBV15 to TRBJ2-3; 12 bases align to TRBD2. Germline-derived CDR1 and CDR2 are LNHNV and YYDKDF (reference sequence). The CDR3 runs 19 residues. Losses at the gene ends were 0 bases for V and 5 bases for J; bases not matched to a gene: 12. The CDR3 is CATSRETPKRTSGVDTQYF. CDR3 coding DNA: TGTGCCACCAGCAGAGAGACCCCCAAACGGACTAGCGGGGTAGATACGCAGTATTTT. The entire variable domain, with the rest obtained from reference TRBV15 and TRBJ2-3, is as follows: DAMVIQNPRYQVTQFGKPVTLSCSQTLNHNVMYWYQQKSSQAPKLLFHYYDKDFNNEADTPDNFQSRRPNTSFCFLDIRSPGLGDTAMYLCATSRETPKRTSGVDTQYFGPGTRLTVL.

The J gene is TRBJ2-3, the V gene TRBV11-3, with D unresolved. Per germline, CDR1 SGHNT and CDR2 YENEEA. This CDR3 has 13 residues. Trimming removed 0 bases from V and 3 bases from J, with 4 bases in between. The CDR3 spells CASSLDGTDTQYF. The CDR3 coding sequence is TGTGCCAGCAGCTTAGATGGGACAGATACGCAGTATTTT.

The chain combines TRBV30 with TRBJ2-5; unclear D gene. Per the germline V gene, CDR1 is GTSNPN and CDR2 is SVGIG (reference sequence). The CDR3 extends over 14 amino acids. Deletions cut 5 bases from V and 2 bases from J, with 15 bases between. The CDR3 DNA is TGTGCCTGGGGAAGGGCCCTAGGGCAAGAGACCCAGTACTTC. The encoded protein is CAWGRALGQETQYF.

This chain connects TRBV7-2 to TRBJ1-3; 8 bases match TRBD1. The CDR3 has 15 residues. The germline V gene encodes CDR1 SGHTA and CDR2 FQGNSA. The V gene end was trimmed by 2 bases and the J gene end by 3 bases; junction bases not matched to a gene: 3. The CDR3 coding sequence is TGTGCCAGCAGCTTACCAGGGGGCGGTGGAAACACCATATATTTT. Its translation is CASSLPGGGGNTIYF.

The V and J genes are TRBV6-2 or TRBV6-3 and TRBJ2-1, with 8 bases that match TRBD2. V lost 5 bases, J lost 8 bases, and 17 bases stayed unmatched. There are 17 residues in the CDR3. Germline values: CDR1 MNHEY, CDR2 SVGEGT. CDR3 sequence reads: CASSPLTSEGGIHEQFF. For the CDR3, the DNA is TGTGCCAGCAGTCCACTGACTAGCGAGGGAGGGATCCATGAGCAGTTCTTC.

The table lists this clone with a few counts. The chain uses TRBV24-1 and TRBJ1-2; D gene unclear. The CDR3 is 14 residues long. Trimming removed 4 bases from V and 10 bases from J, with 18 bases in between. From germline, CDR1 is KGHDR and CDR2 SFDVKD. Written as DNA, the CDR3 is TGTGCCACCAGTGAGCGGGCTTCCCCCGGGGTCTACACCTTC. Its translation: CATSERASPGVYTF.

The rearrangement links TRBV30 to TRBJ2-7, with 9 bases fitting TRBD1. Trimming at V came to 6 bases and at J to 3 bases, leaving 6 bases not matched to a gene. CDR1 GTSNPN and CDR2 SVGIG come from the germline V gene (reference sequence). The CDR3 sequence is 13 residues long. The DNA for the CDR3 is TGTGCCTGTGGGACAGGGTCCCGCTACGAGCAGTACTTC. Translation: CACGTGSRYEQYF.

The CDR3 here is CASSENGQGLWGGYTF. CDR3 nucleotides: TGTGCCAGCAGTGAAAATGGACAGGGCCTTTGGGGTGGCTACACCTTC. The V gene is TRBV6-1, the J gene TRBJ1-2; 8 bases line up with TRBD1. The germline CDR1 and CDR2 sequences are MNHNS and SASEGT. V trimming: 2 bases; J trimming: 7 bases; junction bases outside the gene matches: 12. The CDR3 loop spans 16 amino acids.

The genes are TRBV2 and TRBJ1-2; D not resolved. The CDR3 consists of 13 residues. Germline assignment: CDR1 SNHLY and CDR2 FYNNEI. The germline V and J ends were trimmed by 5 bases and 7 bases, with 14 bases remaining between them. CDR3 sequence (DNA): TGTGCCAGCAGTTTAGGCCCATTCGGTGGCTACACCTTC. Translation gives CASSLGPFGGYTF.

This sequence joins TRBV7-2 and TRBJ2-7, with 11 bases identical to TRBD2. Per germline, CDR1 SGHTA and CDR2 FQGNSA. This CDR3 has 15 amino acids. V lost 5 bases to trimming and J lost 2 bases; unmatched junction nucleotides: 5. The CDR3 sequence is CASSAVAGGAYEQYF. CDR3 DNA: TGTGCCAGCAGCGCTGTAGCGGGAGGGGCCTACGAGCAGTACTTC.

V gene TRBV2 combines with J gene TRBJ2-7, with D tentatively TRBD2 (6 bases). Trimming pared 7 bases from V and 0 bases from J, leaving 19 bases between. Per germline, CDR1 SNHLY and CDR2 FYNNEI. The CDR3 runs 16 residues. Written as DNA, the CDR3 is TGTGCCAGCATTTCCACCGGGACTTTTAGCTCCTACGAGCAGTACTTC. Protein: CASISTGTFSSYEQYF. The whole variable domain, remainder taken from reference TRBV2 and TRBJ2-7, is EPEVTQTPSHQVTQMGQEVILRCVPISNHLYFYWYRQILGQKVEFLVSFYNNEISEKSEIFDDQFSVERPDGSNFTLKIRSTKLEDSAMYFCASISTGTFSSYEQYFGPGTRLTVT.

CDR3 DNA: TGTGCCAGCAGCCAAGGGGGGAACACTGAAGCTTTCTTT. Its translation: CASSQGGNTEAFF. The chain couples TRBV3-1 (or the pseudogene TRBV3-2) to TRBJ1-1; D gene ambiguous. The V gene's germline CDR1 is LGHDT and CDR2 YNNKEL (reference sequence). The CDR3 has 13 residues. V was trimmed by 1 base and J by 1 base, leaving 4 bases between them.

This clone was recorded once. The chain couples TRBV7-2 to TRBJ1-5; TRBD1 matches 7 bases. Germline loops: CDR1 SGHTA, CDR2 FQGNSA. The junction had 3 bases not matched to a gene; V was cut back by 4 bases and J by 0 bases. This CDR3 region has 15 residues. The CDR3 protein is CASSSGQYSNQPQHF. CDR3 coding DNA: TGTGCCAGCAGCTCGGGACAGTATAGCAATCAGCCCCAGCATTTT. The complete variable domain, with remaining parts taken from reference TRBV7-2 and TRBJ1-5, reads GAGVSQSPSNKVTEKGKDVELRCDPISGHTALYWYRQSLGQGLEFLIYFQGNSAPDKSGLPSDRFSAERTGGSVSTLTIQRTQQEDSAVYLCASSSGQYSNQPQHFGDGTRLSIL.

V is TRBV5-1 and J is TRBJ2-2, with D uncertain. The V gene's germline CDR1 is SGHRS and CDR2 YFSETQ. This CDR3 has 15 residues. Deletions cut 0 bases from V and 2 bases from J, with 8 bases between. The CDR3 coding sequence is TGCGCCAGCAGCTTGGATCTCAGCAACACCGGGGAGCTGTTTTTT. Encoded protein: CASSLDLSNTGELFF.

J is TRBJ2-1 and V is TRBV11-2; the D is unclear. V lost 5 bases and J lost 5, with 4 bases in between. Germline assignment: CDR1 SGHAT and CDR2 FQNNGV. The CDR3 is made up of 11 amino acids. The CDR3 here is CASSRNNEQFF. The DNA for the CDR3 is TGTGCCAGCAGCCGAAACAATGAGCAGTTCTTC.

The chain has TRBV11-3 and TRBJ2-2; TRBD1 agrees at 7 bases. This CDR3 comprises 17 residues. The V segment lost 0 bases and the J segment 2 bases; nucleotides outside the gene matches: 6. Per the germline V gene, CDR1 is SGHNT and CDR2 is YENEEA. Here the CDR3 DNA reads TGTGCCAGCAGCTTAGACCCGGGACAGACAAACACCGGGGAGCTGTTTTTT. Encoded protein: CASSLDPGQTNTGELFF.

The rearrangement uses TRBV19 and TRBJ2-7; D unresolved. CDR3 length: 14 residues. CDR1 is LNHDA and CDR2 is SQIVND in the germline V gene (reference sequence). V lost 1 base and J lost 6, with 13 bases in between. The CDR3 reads CASSIGALGGEQYF. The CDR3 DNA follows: TGTGCCAGTAGTATAGGCGCACTGGGTGGCGAGCAGTACTTC.

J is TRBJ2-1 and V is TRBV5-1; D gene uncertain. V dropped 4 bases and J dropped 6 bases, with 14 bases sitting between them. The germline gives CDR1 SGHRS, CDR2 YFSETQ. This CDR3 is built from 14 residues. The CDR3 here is CASSGLGLSNEQFF. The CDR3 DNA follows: TGCGCCAGCAGCGGGTTGGGGTTGAGCAATGAGCAGTTCTTC.

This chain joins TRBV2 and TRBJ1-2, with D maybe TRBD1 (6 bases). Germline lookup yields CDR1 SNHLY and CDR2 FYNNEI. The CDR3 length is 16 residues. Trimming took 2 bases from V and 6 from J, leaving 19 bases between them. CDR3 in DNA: TGTGCCAGCAGTGAATCCCAGGCCAGGACAGCTCATGGCTACACCTTC. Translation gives CASSESQARTAHGYTF. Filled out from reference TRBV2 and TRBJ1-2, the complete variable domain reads EPEVTQTPSHQVTQMGQEVILRCVPISNHLYFYWYRQILGQKVEFLVSFYNNEISEKSEIFDDQFSVERPDGSNFTLKIRSTKLEDSAMYFCASSESQARTAHGYTFGSGTRLTVV.

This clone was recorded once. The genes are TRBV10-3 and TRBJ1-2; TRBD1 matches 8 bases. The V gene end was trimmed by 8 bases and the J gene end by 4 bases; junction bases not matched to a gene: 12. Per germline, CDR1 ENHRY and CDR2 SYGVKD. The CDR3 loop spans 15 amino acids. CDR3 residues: CAIAGEDRASYGYTF. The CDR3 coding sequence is TGTGCCATCGCAGGGGAGGACAGGGCCTCCTATGGCTACACCTTC.

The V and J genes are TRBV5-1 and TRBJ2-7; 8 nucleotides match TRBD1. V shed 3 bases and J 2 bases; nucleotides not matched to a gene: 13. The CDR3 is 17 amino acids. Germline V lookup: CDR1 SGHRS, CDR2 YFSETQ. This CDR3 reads CASSWSSDRGSTYEQYF. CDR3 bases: TGCGCCAGCAGCTGGTCGAGTGACAGGGGCTCAACCTACGAGCAGTACTTC.

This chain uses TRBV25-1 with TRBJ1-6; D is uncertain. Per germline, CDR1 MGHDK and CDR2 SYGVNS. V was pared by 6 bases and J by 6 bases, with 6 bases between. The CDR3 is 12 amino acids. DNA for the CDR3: TGTGCCAGCAGAACTACTAATTCACCCCTCCACTTT. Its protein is CASRTTNSPLHF.

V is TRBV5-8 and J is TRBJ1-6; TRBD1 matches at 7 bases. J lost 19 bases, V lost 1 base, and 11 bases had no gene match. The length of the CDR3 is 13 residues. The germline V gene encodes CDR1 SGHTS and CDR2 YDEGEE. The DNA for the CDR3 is TGTGCCAGCAGCTTGCGGAGGGCCGGGACAGTACACTTT. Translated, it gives CASSLRRAGTVHF. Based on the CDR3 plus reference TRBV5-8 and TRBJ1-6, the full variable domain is EAGVTQSPTHLIKTRGQQATLRCSPISGHTSVYWYQQALGLGLQFLLWYDEGEERNRGNFPPRFSGRQFPNYSSELNVNALELEDSALYLCASSLRRAGTVHFGNGTRLTVT.

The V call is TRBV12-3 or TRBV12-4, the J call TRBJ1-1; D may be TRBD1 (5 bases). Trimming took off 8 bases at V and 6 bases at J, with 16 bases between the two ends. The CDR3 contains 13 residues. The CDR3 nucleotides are TGTGCCAGCTCAAACCCAGGGTACGCTGAAGCTTTCTTT. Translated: CASSNPGYAEAFF.